This T cell receptor (beta chain) appears in the sequencing data of a study of post-analysis software for immune sequencing data. Study as a whole: The courses of disease that were included comprised relapsing-remitting, secondary progressive and progressive-relapsing multiple sclerosis. Study-wide findings and caveats: Compared with controls, patients had more of about 5 TRBV segments, including TRBV5-6, TRBV5-1 and TRBV20-1.

Unique molecular identifiers tagged the TCR beta cDNA libraries. TCRdb fed the PCR reads into MiXCR, producing one record per CDR3 protein. Among under 650,000 distinct CDR3 sequences listed, roughly 45% were seen once. To note about this clonotype: What it binds is not known.

The germline V and J ends were trimmed by 3 bases and 5 bases, with 7 bases remaining between them. The CDR3 consists of 11 residues. The germline CDR1 and CDR2 sequences are DFQATT and SNEGSKA (reference sequence). The clonotype was recovered from a girl under 18 with multiple sclerosis. The chain recombines TRBV20-1 with TRBJ2-5; the D is unclear. Sequences were obtained from blood. The CDR3 coding sequence is TGCAGTGCTAGCTCGAGGGAGACCCAGTACTTC. Residues: CSASSRETQYF.